The entry below gives a single T cell receptor beta chain sequence along with its context. Antigen: not known. Trimming took off 1 base at V and 10 bases at J, with 14 bases between the two ends. The CDR3 is made up of 15 amino acids. Per germline, CDR1 SGHAT and CDR2 FQNNGV. The entry originates in a study of OX40 agonist ivuxolimab in advanced cancers. Whole-study results and caveats: Expanded clones belonging to CD8+ T cells outnumbered, on average, those of CD4+.

Libraries were prepared by immunoSEQ multiplex PCR; TCRdb keeps only in-frame clonotypes and omits some of them. The sample lists tens of thousands of clones, around 81% occurring once. The V call is TRBV11-2, the J call TRBJ1-6; D is unresolved. The TCR sequence derives from an adult with an advanced solid tumor such as melanoma, head and neck, liver or kidney cancer. The input for sequencing was CD4+ or CD8+ T cells sorted from blood, taken in a trial of the OX40 agonist ivuxolimab. The CDR3 sequence: CASSLASGSSSPLHF. CDR3 DNA sequence: TGTGCCAGCAGCTTAGCGTCGGGGTCTTCATCACCCCTCCACTTT.